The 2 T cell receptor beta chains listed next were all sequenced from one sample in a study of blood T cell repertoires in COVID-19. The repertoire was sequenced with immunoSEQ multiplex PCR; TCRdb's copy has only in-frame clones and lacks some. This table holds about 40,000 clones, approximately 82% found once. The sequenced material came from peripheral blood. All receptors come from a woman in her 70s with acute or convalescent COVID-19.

CDR3 sequence: CATSRDRVNTEAFF. The DNA for the CDR3 is TGTGCCACCAGCAGAGATCGAGTTAACACTGAAGCTTTCTTT. V gene TRBV15 combines with J gene TRBJ1-1; D uncertain. Trimming pared 0 bases from V and 2 bases from J, leaving 7 bases between. This CDR3 is built from 14 residues. CDR1 is LNHNV and CDR2 is YYDKDF in the germline V gene (reference sequence).

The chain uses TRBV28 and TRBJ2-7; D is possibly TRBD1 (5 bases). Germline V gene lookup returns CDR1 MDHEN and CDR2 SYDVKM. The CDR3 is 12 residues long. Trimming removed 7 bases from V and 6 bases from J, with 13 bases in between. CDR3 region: CASTRTNSEQYF. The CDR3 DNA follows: TGTGCCAGCACAAGGACAAATTCCGAGCAGTACTTC.